One sample yielded the 32 T cell receptor beta chains listed below, sequenced in a study of cytomegalovirus exposure and HLA in healthy donors. The method was immunoSEQ multiplex PCR; TCRdb's version includes in-frame clones alone and lacks a portion of them. The repertoire includes some 330,000 clones, roughly 88% of them detected once, and under 0.85% sits in the top ten. Sequences were obtained from PBMCs. The receptors derive from a woman aged 18-35 years in good health and CMV-seronegative.

The genes are TRBV13 and TRBJ2-2; 11 positions match TRBD2. The V segment lost 5 bases and the J segment 4 bases; nucleotides outside the gene matches: 12. This CDR3 has 18 residues. The germline gives CDR1 PRHDT, CDR2 FYEKMQ (reference sequence). CDR3 DNA: TGTGCCAGCAGCCCCGGACTAGCGGGCCTAAGCGCCACCGGGGAGCTGTTTTTT. As protein: CASSPGLAGLSATGELFF.

CDR3 nucleotide sequence: TGTGCCAGCACCCTACAGACCTCCTACGAGCAGTACTTC. Amino acid sequence: CASTLQTSYEQYF. The chain is built from TRBV7-2 and TRBJ2-7; no firm D call. The CDR3 is 13 residues long. With 7 bases removed from V and 0 bases from J, the gap between germline ends came to 10 bases. Germline loops: CDR1 SGHTA, CDR2 FQGNSA. The full variable domain, with the rest looked up from reference TRBV7-2 and TRBJ2-7, is GAGVSQSPSNKVTEKGKDVELRCDPISGHTALYWYRQSLGQGLEFLIYFQGNSAPDKSGLPSDRFSAERTGGSVSTLTIQRTQQEDSAVYLCASTLQTSYEQYFGPGTRLTVT.

This chain uses TRBV4-2 with TRBJ1-5; D is ambiguous. From germline, CDR1 is LGHNA and CDR2 YNFKEQ. The CDR3 runs to 15 residues. The ends were cut back, 0 bases at V and 7 bases at J, with 13 bases in the middle. CDR3 nucleotides: TGTGCCAGCAGCCAAGATTTGAGAGGGCCCCAGCCCCAGCATTTT. Translation gives CASSQDLRGPQPQHF.

This clone was seen just once. V and J are TRBV28 and TRBJ1-1; D unresolved. V was clipped by 10 bases and J by 3 bases, with 9 bases between them. This CDR3 region has 11 residues. In germline, CDR1 is MDHEN, CDR2 SYDVKM. CDR3 protein: CAISTDTEAFF. The CDR3 DNA reads as TGTGCCATAAGTACGGACACTGAAGCTTTCTTT.

This chain links TRBV27 with TRBJ2-5; 11 nucleotides agree with TRBD2. The CDR3 is 16 residues long. Germline assignment: CDR1 MNHEY and CDR2 SMNVEV (reference sequence). Trimming cost V 5 bases and J 4 bases; bases outside gene matches: 9. In DNA form, the CDR3 reads TGTGCCAGCAGTCACTATCTAGCGGGAGGCAGAGAGACCCAGTACTTC. This translates into CASSHYLAGGRETQYF.

The chain joins TRBV6-5 to TRBJ2-1; TRBD2 is a possible D gene (6 bases). CDR1 and CDR2 (germline): MNHEY, SVGAGI. The CDR3 is 16 residues long. V was trimmed by 2 bases and J by 8 bases, leaving 19 bases between them. In DNA form, the CDR3 reads TGTGCCAGCAGTTACGTAGGGACTCGAAGAAGCGATGAGCAGTTCTTC. Encoded protein: CASSYVGTRRSDEQFF.

The gene calls are TRBV29-1 and TRBJ2-1, with 8 bases lining up with TRBD2. The CDR3 is made up of 14 amino acids. The V segment lost 8 bases and the J segment 0 bases; nucleotides outside the gene matches: 6. CDR1 is SQVTM and CDR2 is ANQGSEA in the germline V gene. In DNA, the CDR3 is TGCAGCTCCTCAAGCGGGAGCTCCTACAATGAGCAGTTCTTC. Its protein product is CSSSSGSSYNEQFF.

The rearrangement joins TRBV2 to TRBJ1-5, with TRBD1 matching over 8 bases. CDR1 SNHLY and CDR2 FYNNEI come from the germline V gene. The CDR3 is 14 residues long. J lost 5 bases, V lost 3 bases, and 3 bases had no gene match. The CDR3 here is CASSDDRGHQPQHF. The CDR3 nucleotides are TGTGCCAGCAGTGACGACAGGGGACATCAGCCCCAGCATTTT.

The rearrangement uses TRBV6-5 and TRBJ2-7; D may be TRBD1 (5 bases). V gave up 2 bases and J gave up 0 bases, with 11 bases separating them. The V gene's germline CDR1 is MNHEY and CDR2 SVGAGI. The CDR3 is 15 amino acids. The CDR3 region has the DNA TGTGCCAGCAGTTACGGCTCTGACAGCTCCTACGAGCAGTACTTC. Amino acids: CASSYGSDSSYEQYF.

This clone was seen a single time. V gene TRBV11-2 combines with J gene TRBJ2-1, with TRBD2 matching over 14 bases. This CDR3 comprises 17 residues. V trimming: 3 bases; J trimming: 7 bases; junction bases outside the gene matches: 8. CDR1 and CDR2 from the germline V gene are SGHAT and FQNNGV. The CDR3 here is CASSLTSGTSGRNEQFF. The CDR3 region has the DNA TGTGCCAGCAGCTTGACATCCGGGACTAGCGGGAGAAATGAGCAGTTCTTC.

The chain is built from TRBV29-1 and TRBJ2-1; 7 bases map to TRBD2. This CDR3 comprises 15 residues. From germline, CDR1 is SQVTM and CDR2 ANQGSEA. Trimming at V came to 8 bases and at J to 6 bases, leaving 16 bases not matched to a gene. CDR3 sequence (DNA): TGCAGCTCCATGACCGGCGGGAGTTTCTCCAATGAGCAGTTCTTC. Its protein product is CSSMTGGSFSNEQFF.

The chain joins TRBV2 to TRBJ2-7; 14 bases are shared with TRBD2. The CDR3 consists of 19 residues. Trimming at V came to 7 bases and at J to 3 bases, leaving 17 bases not matched to a gene. Germline CDR1 reads SNHLY; CDR2 reads FYNNEI. The CDR3 region is CASKAPGLAGEGDLYEQYF. DNA of the CDR3: TGTGCCAGCAAAGCGCCGGGACTAGCGGGAGAGGGGGACCTCTACGAGCAGTACTTC.

The V and J genes are TRBV4-2 and TRBJ1-1; tentative D call: TRBD1 (5 bases). V was trimmed by 0 bases and J by 2 bases, leaving 10 bases between them. The CDR3 has 15 residues. CDR1 LGHNA and CDR2 YNFKEQ come from the germline V gene. The CDR3 bases are TGTGCCAGCAGCCAAGATTTCGGACAAAACACTGAAGCTTTCTTT. As protein: CASSQDFGQNTEAFF.

This clone has a handful of counts. This sequence joins TRBV7-3 and TRBJ2-1, with 12 nucleotides matching TRBD2. Germline V gives CDR1 SGHTA, CDR2 FQGTGA. This CDR3 has 15 residues. V trimming: 3 bases; J trimming: 3 bases; junction bases outside the gene matches: 0. The CDR3 DNA is TGTGCCAGCAGCTTGGGACTAGCGGGCTACAATGAGCAGTTCTTC. Translated: CASSLGLAGYNEQFF.

The V call is TRBV7-9, the J call TRBJ2-3; D is unclear. The V gene's germline CDR1 is SEHNR and CDR2 FQNEAQ (reference sequence). The CDR3 has 11 amino acids. The ends were cut back, 4 bases at V and 6 bases at J, with 5 bases in the middle. Written as DNA, the CDR3 is TGTGCCAGCAGCTCCTCCGATACGCAGTATTTT. This translates into CASSSSDTQYF.

V is TRBV6-5 and J is TRBJ2-5, with D perhaps TRBD1 (5 bases). Germline CDR1 MNHEY, CDR2 SVGAGI. The CDR3 totals 11 residues. Trimming took off 6 bases at V and 7 bases at J, with 9 bases between the two ends. The CDR3, as DNA: TGTGCCAGCAGCTCGCAGGGGACCCAGTACTTC. Residues: CASSSQGTQYF.

The chain recombines TRBV28 with TRBJ1-2, with D possibly matching TRBD1 (5 bases). The CDR3 covers 16 residues. Between the trimmed V and J ends, which lost 4 bases and 4 bases, there was a span of 19 bases. Germline-derived CDR1 and CDR2 are MDHEN and SYDVKM. The CDR3 DNA sequence: TGTGCCAGCAGTTCCCCCGCGCGGGGGGTTGGCTATGGCTACACCTTC. It encodes CASSSPARGVGYGYTF.

The J gene is TRBJ2-7, the V gene TRBV18, with 9 bases matching TRBD1. CDR3 length equals 14 residues. From germline, CDR1 is KGHSH and CDR2 LQKENI. J was trimmed by 5 bases and V by 3 bases; bases with no gene match: 5. CDR3 coding DNA: TGTGCCAGCTCACCCGCACAGGGGGCAAACGAGCAGTACTTC. Translating it yields CASSPAQGANEQYF.

The chain recombines TRBV18 with TRBJ2-3, with D possibly being TRBD2 (5 bases). Looked up from germline, CDR1 is KGHSH and CDR2 is LQKENI. V dropped 3 bases and J dropped 7 bases, with 11 bases sitting between them. This CDR3 is built from 13 residues. CDR3 residues: CASSPPGLNTQYF. The CDR3 nucleotides are TGTGCCAGCTCACCTCCGGGGTTAAATACGCAGTATTTT.

The chain joins TRBV7-2 to TRBJ1-1; D is unresolved. The CDR3 sequence is 13 residues long. Germline V gives CDR1 SGHTA, CDR2 FQGNSA. Between the trimmed V and J ends, which lost 2 bases and 8 bases, there was a span of 12 bases. The CDR3 region has the DNA TGTGCCAGCAGCTTAAGGCCCCCCGGGGAAGCTTTCTTT. Translating it yields CASSLRPPGEAFF.

CDR3 DNA sequence: TGCGCCAGCAGCCCTTCGGGGGGAGCGGGTGAGCAGTTCTTC. Translation: CASSPSGGAGEQFF. The chain carries TRBV4-3 and TRBJ2-1; 7 nucleotides match TRBD2. Per the germline V gene, CDR1 is LGHNA and CDR2 is YSLEER. This CDR3 spans 14 amino acids. J was trimmed by 9 bases and V by 4 bases; bases with no gene match: 9.

The rearrangement uses TRBV13 and TRBJ2-7; D is unclear. This CDR3 region has 14 residues. Looked up from germline, CDR1 is PRHDT and CDR2 is FYEKMQ (reference sequence). The V end lost 4 bases, the J end lost 2 bases, and 12 bases lay between the germline ends. CDR3: CASSSIRSPYEQYF. The DNA of the CDR3 is TGTGCCAGCAGCTCAATTAGAAGCCCCTACGAGCAGTACTTC.

This chain connects TRBV19 to TRBJ2-1; tentative D call: TRBD2 (5 bases). CDR1 is LNHDA, CDR2 SQIVND, per germline (reference sequence). Trimming removed 5 bases at V and 10 bases at J, with 15 bases between. The CDR3 loop spans 13 amino acids. The CDR3 coding sequence is TGTGCCAGTAGTCGGGGTGGTTCTAACGAGCAGTTCTTC. Translation gives CASSRGGSNEQFF.

This clone was found once. The chain couples TRBV5-4 to TRBJ1-1; D is perhaps TRBD1 (6 bases). Trimming cost V 2 bases and J 4 bases, with 12 bases left between them. This CDR3 contains 14 residues. Per germline, CDR1 SGHNT and CDR2 YYREEE (reference sequence). As DNA, the CDR3 is TGTGCCAGCAGCTTTAGAGGGGGGGGCACTGAAGCTTTCTTT. Protein sequence: CASSFRGGGTEAFF. Looking up the rest from reference TRBV5-4 and TRBJ1-1 gives the full variable domain: ETGVTQSPTHLIKTRGQQVTLRCSSQSGHNTVSWYQQALGQGPQFIFQYYREEENGRGNFPPRFSGLQFPNYSSELNVNALELDDSALYLCASSFRGGGTEAFFGQGTRLTVV.

Only a few counts were recorded for this clone. The rearrangement uses TRBV5-1 and TRBJ1-2, with D perhaps matching TRBD1 (6 bases). The V gene's germline CDR1 is SGHRS and CDR2 YFSETQ. V was trimmed by 5 bases and J by 3 bases, leaving 23 bases between them. This CDR3 comprises 17 residues. The CDR3 region is CASRHGRTAGRYYGYTF. The CDR3 bases are TGCGCCAGCAGGCACGGTCGGACAGCCGGTAGATACTATGGCTACACCTTC.

The table lists this clone with a count of one. V is TRBV10-3 and J is TRBJ1-5; possible D gene TRBD1, 5 bases. Germline V gene lookup returns CDR1 ENHRY and CDR2 SYGVKD. The CDR3 totals 16 residues. V lost 1 base and J 2 bases, leaving 12 bases between the germline ends. The DNA of the CDR3 is TGTGCCATCAGTGAGTTAGGGGAGGTTGGCAATCAGCCCCAGCATTTT. It encodes CAISELGEVGNQPQHF.

The chain employs TRBV18 and TRBJ2-2; TRBD1 might be the D (6 bases). CDR3 length: 14 residues. Germline CDR1 KGHSH, CDR2 LQKENI. V gave up 2 bases and J gave up 13 bases, with 17 bases separating them. The CDR3 nucleotides read TGTGCCAGCTCACCAGGACAGTCAGAAAGGGGGCTGTTTTTT. Translated, it gives CASSPGQSERGLFF.

This clone was recorded a few times. This chain uses TRBV30 with TRBJ1-5, with TRBD1 identical over 7 bases. V shed 2 bases, J shed 2 bases, and the junction held 9 bases outside the gene matches. Germline CDR1 GTSNPN, CDR2 SVGIG (reference sequence). CDR3 length: 16 residues. The chain's CDR3 is CAWSHRDRGCNQPQHF. CDR3 DNA sequence: TGTGCCTGGAGTCACCGGGACAGAGGTTGCAATCAGCCCCAGCATTTT.

The chain is built from TRBV10-3 and TRBJ2-3; TRBD1 agrees at 10 bases. CDR1 is ENHRY and CDR2 is SYGVKD in the germline V gene. The V segment lost 5 bases and the J segment 3 bases; nucleotides outside the gene matches: 11. CDR3 length equals 17 residues. The CDR3 coding sequence is TGTGCCATCAGTAAACCCGACAGGGGGCGGTGGACAGATACGCAGTATTTT. This translates into CAISKPDRGRWTDTQYF.

This chain uses TRBV7-3 with TRBJ1-5; no clear D gene. The germline V gene encodes CDR1 SGHTA and CDR2 FQGTGA. This CDR3 region has 13 residues. With 3 bases removed from V and 6 bases from J, the gap between germline ends came to 9 bases. The CDR3 reads CASSLDFGQPQHF. For the CDR3, the DNA is TGTGCCAGCAGCTTGGACTTCGGTCAGCCCCAGCATTTT.

The chain carries TRBV7-9 and TRBJ1-1, with 7 nucleotides matching TRBD1. V was clipped by 6 bases and J by 4 bases; unmatched bases: 2. This CDR3 region has 12 residues. Germline CDR1 SEHNR, CDR2 FQNEAQ (reference sequence). The CDR3 loop reads CASSPGGTEAFF. CDR3 nucleotide sequence: TGTGCCAGCAGTCCAGGGGGCACTGAAGCTTTCTTT.

This clone was observed a handful of times. The chain has TRBV5-1 and TRBJ1-2, with D maybe TRBD1 (6 bases). Per germline, CDR1 SGHRS and CDR2 YFSETQ. The CDR3 extends over 14 amino acids. V was pared by 4 bases and J by 2 bases, with 12 bases between. CDR3: CASSPQGQNYGYTF. DNA for the CDR3: TGCGCCAGCAGCCCCCAGGGGCAGAACTATGGCTACACCTTC.